This T cell receptor beta chain stems from a study of OX40 agonist ivuxolimab in advanced cancers. The germline V gene has CDR1 LNHNV and CDR2 YYDKDF (reference sequence). J was trimmed by 2 bases and V by 3 bases; bases with no gene match: 6. CDR3 length equals 16 residues. TCRdb keeps only in-frame clones here, not all; method: immunoSEQ multiplex PCR. The sample records over 55,000 clones, roughly 90% being singletons. The rearrangement joins TRBV15 to TRBJ2-1; 8 bases agree with TRBD2. The TCR was taken from an adult with an advanced solid tumor such as melanoma, head and neck, liver or kidney cancer. Sample: CD4+ or CD8+ T cells sorted from blood, taken in a trial of the OX40 agonist ivuxolimab. CDR3 residues: CATSSPGLVPYNEQFF. The CDR3 DNA reads TGTGCCACCAGCAGCCCGGGACTAGTCCCCTACAATGAGCAGTTCTTC.